Included here is one T cell receptor beta chain sequence, with context. In the original processing: Amplified reference gene primers provided the basis for estimating nucleated cell counts. Sequencing used immunoSEQ multiplex PCR; TCRdb keeps in-frame clones, though not all of them. V, J and clone size are taken as reported in that table, and D and trimming were inferred from the DNA itself. The data contain a few hundred thousand clones, roughly 89% of them seen just once; the ten biggest clones take up about 3%. V shed 6 bases and J shed 7 bases, with 15 bases lying between them. Germline loops: CDR1 MNHEY, CDR2 SMNVEV (reference sequence). The CDR3 covers 13 residues. The data originate from a study of blood T cell repertoires in COVID-19. Study-wide background: The United States, Italy and Spain supplied acute and convalescent COVID-19 samples. Sample material is recorded as cDNA or gDNA derived from T cells, B-cell-depleted T cells, or PBMCs.

The sequence derives from a woman aged 25 to 39 with active or convalescent COVID-19. The specimen was peripheral blood. The chain uses TRBV27 and TRBJ1-1; tentative D call: TRBD1 (6 bases). CDR3 nucleotides: TGTGCCAGCAGCCGAGGAACAGGGAATGAAGCTTTCTTT. It is translated as CASSRGTGNEAFF.